The rows below give T cell receptor beta chains drawn from one sample of a study of blood T cell repertoires in COVID-19. The table came from immunoSEQ multiplex PCR; TCRdb's copy has only in-frame clones and leaves some out. The data show over 200,000 clones, over 70% seen once. The specimen sequenced was PBMCs or T cells enriched from blood (not recorded which). The receptor set was obtained from a woman aged 25 to 39 who had been exposed to COVID-19. CDR3s include the opening cysteine and the closing phenylalanine or tryptophan. The order of the fields is clone size, J gene, D gene, V gene, CDR3 protein, CDR3 DNA. The D gene is left open where the match is weak. Clone size is not always given. Where it is, it says once, few, many or a class for expanded clones.

clone_size: -
j_call: TRBJ1-2
d_call: TRBD1
v_call: TRBV6-1
cdr3_aa: CASSEGDRDYGYTF
cdr3_nt: TGTGCCAGCAGTGAAGGGGACAGGGACTATGGCTACACCTTC

clone_size: -
j_call: TRBJ1-4
d_call: TRBD1
v_call: TRBV27
cdr3_aa: CASRRGPANEKLFF
cdr3_nt: TGTGCCAGCAGAAGGGGGCCGGCTAATGAAAAACTGTTTTTT

clone_size: -
j_call: TRBJ2-1
d_call: -
v_call: TRBV2
cdr3_aa: CASCRLATYNEQFF
cdr3_nt: TGTGCCAGCTGCCGCCTAGCCACCTACAATGAGCAGTTCTTC

clone_size: once
j_call: TRBJ2-3
d_call: -
v_call: TRBV19
cdr3_aa: CASSIEPPGGFGTDTQYF
cdr3_nt: TGTGCCAGTAGTATAGAGCCCCCTGGAGGCTTTGGGACAGATACGCAGTATTTT

clone_size: -
j_call: TRBJ1-2
d_call: -
v_call: TRBV5-6
cdr3_aa: CASSREVGYTF
cdr3_nt: TGTGCCAGCAGCCGGGAAGTAGGCTACACCTTC

clone_size: -
j_call: TRBJ1-2
d_call: TRBD1
v_call: TRBV18
cdr3_aa: CASSLNGQGLGYTF
cdr3_nt: TGTGCCAGCTCACTTAACGGACAGGGTCTTGGCTACACCTTC

clone_size: -
j_call: TRBJ2-1
d_call: TRBD2
v_call: TRBV18
cdr3_aa: CASSKVDSGVYNEQFF
cdr3_nt: TGTGCCAGCTCCAAGGTGGATAGCGGGGTCTACAATGAGCAGTTCTTC

clone_size: -
j_call: TRBJ1-6
d_call: -
v_call: TRBV27
cdr3_aa: CASSSREHRDNSPLHF
cdr3_nt: TGTGCCAGCAGTTCGCGGGAGCACAGAGACAATTCACCCCTCCACTTT

clone_size: -
j_call: TRBJ2-7
d_call: TRBD2
v_call: TRBV11-2
cdr3_aa: CASSSGLAEEQYF
cdr3_nt: TGTGCCAGCAGCTCGGGACTAGCGGAAGAGCAGTACTTC

clone_size: -
j_call: TRBJ2-7
d_call: -
v_call: TRBV6-5
cdr3_aa: CASTSGGLSYEQYF
cdr3_nt: TGTGCCAGCACCTCCGGCGGACTCTCCTACGAGCAGTACTTC

clone_size: -
j_call: TRBJ2-5
d_call: -
v_call: TRBV5-1
cdr3_aa: CASSLVSSFETQYF
cdr3_nt: TGCGCCAGCAGCTTGGTTTCTAGCTTCGAGACCCAGTACTTC

clone_size: -
j_call: TRBJ1-1
d_call: TRBD1
v_call: TRBV12-3/TRBV12-4
cdr3_aa: CASTSTGNAEAFF
cdr3_nt: TGTGCCAGCACCTCGACAGGGAACGCTGAAGCTTTCTTT

clone_size: once
j_call: TRBJ2-7
d_call: -
v_call: TRBV18
cdr3_aa: CASSVQGDIYEQYF
cdr3_nt: TGTGCCAGCTCAGTACAGGGCGATATCTACGAGCAGTACTTC

clone_size: -
j_call: TRBJ2-7
d_call: TRBD1
v_call: TRBV3-1/TRBV3-2
cdr3_aa: CASSLRQGMVYEQYF
cdr3_nt: TGTGCCAGCAGCCTTCGACAGGGGATGGTTTACGAGCAGTACTTC

clone_size: once
j_call: TRBJ1-1
d_call: TRBD1
v_call: TRBV5-1
cdr3_aa: CASSNRTGITEAFF
cdr3_nt: TGCGCCAGCAGTAACCGGACAGGGATTACTGAAGCTTTCTTT

clone_size: -
j_call: TRBJ2-7
d_call: TRBD1
v_call: TRBV5-1
cdr3_aa: CASSLGDRGEEQYF
cdr3_nt: TGCGCCAGCAGCTTGGGGGACAGGGGAGAAGAGCAGTACTTC

clone_size: -
j_call: TRBJ1-2
d_call: -
v_call: TRBV4-1
cdr3_aa: CASSQMGGYGYTF
cdr3_nt: TGCGCCAGCAGCCAAATGGGAGGGTACGGCTACACCTTC